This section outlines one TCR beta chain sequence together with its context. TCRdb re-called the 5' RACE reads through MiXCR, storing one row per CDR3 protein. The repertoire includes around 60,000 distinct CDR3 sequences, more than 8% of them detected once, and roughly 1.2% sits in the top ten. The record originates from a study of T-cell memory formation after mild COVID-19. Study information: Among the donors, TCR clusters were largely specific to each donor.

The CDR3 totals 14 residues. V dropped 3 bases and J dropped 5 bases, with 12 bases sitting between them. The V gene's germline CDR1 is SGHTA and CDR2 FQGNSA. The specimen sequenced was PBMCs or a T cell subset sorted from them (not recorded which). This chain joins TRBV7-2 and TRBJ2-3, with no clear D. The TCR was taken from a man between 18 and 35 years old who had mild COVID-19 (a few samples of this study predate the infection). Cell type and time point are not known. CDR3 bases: TGTGCCAGCAGCTTGCGGAGAATGGGAGATACGCAGTATTTT. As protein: CASSLRRMGDTQYF.